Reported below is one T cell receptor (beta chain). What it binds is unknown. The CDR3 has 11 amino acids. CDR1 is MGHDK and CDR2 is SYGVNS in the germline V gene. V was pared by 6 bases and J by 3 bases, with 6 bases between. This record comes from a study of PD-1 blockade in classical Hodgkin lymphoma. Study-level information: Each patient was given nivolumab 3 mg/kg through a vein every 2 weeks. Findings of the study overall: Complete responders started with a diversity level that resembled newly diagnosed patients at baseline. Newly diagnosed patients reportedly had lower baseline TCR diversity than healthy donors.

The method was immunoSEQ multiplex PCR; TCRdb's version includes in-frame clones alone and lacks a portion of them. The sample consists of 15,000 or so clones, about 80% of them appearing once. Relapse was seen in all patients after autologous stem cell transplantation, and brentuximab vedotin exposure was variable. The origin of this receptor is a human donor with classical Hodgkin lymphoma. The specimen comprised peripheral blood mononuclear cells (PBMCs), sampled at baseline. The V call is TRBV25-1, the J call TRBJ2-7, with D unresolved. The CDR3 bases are TGTGCCAGCAGGGTTTACTACGAGCAGTACTTC. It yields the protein CASRVYYEQYF.